These 13 T cell receptor beta chains were sequenced from one sample in a study of Tregs in tolerant kidney transplant recipients. The table came from immunoSEQ multiplex PCR; TCRdb's copy has only in-frame clones and leaves some out. Of tens of thousands of clones listed, less than 90% are singletons. Sample: CD4+ T cells from blood. These receptors were taken from a human donor in good health.

The chain couples TRBV19 to TRBJ1-4; D call uncertain. Germline loops: CDR1 LNHDA, CDR2 SQIVND (reference sequence). V was shortened by 2 bases and J by 7 bases, with 11 bases between the two germline ends. This CDR3 region has 14 residues. DNA for the CDR3: TGTGCCAGTAGTATATACACCTCTAGTGAAAAACTGTTTTTT. Its translation is CASSIYTSSEKLFF.

The chain employs TRBV10-3 and TRBJ2-6; unclear D gene. V was trimmed by 3 bases and J by 1 base, leaving 4 bases between them. There are 14 residues in the CDR3. Germline CDR1 reads ENHRY; CDR2 reads SYGVKD. CDR3 sequence (DNA): TGTGCCATCAGTGAAGGGTCTGGGGCCAACGTCCTGACTTTC. Protein product: CAISEGSGANVLTF.

The V call is TRBV4-3, the J call TRBJ2-5, with D possibly being TRBD2 (7 bases). V was pared by 4 bases and J by 4 bases, with 13 bases between. This CDR3 contains 14 residues. The germline V gene encodes CDR1 LGHNA and CDR2 YSLEER. CDR3 residues: CASSRGGGRETQYF. CDR3 coding DNA: TGCGCCAGCAGCCGAGGGGGAGGGAGAGAGACCCAGTACTTC.

The rearrangement joins TRBV4-2 to TRBJ1-3; D possibly corresponds to TRBD1 (5 bases). Germline assignment: CDR1 LGHNA and CDR2 YNFKEQ. Trimming took off 2 bases at V and 0 bases at J, with 11 bases between the two ends. This CDR3 spans 16 amino acids. For the CDR3, the DNA is TGTGCCAGCAGCCAAATTCTCGGGGGCTCTGGAAACACCATATATTTT. This encodes CASSQILGGSGNTIYF.

V usage is TRBV2 and J usage is TRBJ2-7; 11 bases line up with TRBD2. CDR1 and CDR2 from the germline V gene are SNHLY and FYNNEI. After removal of 4 bases from V and 0 bases from J, the junction contained 5 bases not matched to a gene. This CDR3 contains 16 residues. DNA of the CDR3: TGTGCCAGCAGTGTGCTAGCGGGGGGACCCTCCTACGAGCAGTACTTC. This translates into CASSVLAGGPSYEQYF.

J is TRBJ1-5 and V is TRBV5-1; TRBD1 is a possible D gene (5 bases). V was shortened by 4 bases and J by 1 base, with 12 bases between the two germline ends. CDR1 SGHRS and CDR2 YFSETQ come from the germline V gene. This CDR3 contains 15 residues. DNA of the CDR3: TGCGCCAGCAGCCAAACAGGCGCCAGCAATCAGCCCCAGCATTTT. It encodes CASSQTGASNQPQHF.

V and J are TRBV15 and TRBJ2-7; D call uncertain. The V end lost 0 bases, the J end lost 4 bases, and 7 bases lay between the germline ends. This CDR3 comprises 13 residues. Germline V CDR1 and CDR2: LNHNV, YYDKDF (reference sequence). The CDR3 protein is CATSRDAGYEQYF. CDR3 in DNA: TGTGCCACCAGCAGAGATGCCGGGTACGAGCAGTACTTC.

CDR3 bases: TGTGCCAGCAGCTTAGAGCCAGCGGGAGGGTACGAGCAGTACTTC. Protein: CASSLEPAGGYEQYF. The chain has TRBV7-2 and TRBJ2-7; 10 bases map to TRBD2. This CDR3 has 15 residues. Germline trimming cut 1 base from V and 4 bases from J; bases unmatched to any gene: 4. Germline V gene data show CDR1 as SGHTA and CDR2 as FQGNSA.

This sequence joins TRBV7-3 and TRBJ1-1; D gene unclear. The CDR3 is 15 residues long. CDR1 and CDR2 (germline): SGHTA, FQGTGA. Trimming removed 3 bases from V and 5 bases from J, with 16 bases in between. DNA for the CDR3: TGTGCCAGCAGCTTCTTTGGGGATAGGAGAACTGAAGCTTTCTTT. Translation: CASSFFGDRRTEAFF. Together with reference TRBV7-3 and TRBJ1-1, the CDR3 gives the full variable domain: GAGVSQTPSNKVTEKGKYVELRCDPISGHTALYWYRQSLGQGPEFLIYFQGTGAADDSGLPNDRFFAVRPEGSVSTLKIQRTERGDSAVYLCASSFFGDRRTEAFFGQGTRLTVV.

The chain is built from TRBV9 and TRBJ2-5; D tentatively fits TRBD1 or TRBD2 (5 bases each). Per germline, CDR1 SGDLS and CDR2 YYNGEE. This CDR3 has 15 amino acids. With 0 bases removed from V and 0 bases from J, the gap between germline ends came to 9 bases. In DNA, the CDR3 is TGTGCCAGCAGCGTAGACCGGGGCGACCAAGAGACCCAGTACTTC. It translates to CASSVDRGDQETQYF.

The chain links TRBV6-5 to TRBJ1-5; unclear D gene. Trimming shortened V by 7 bases and J by 0 bases, and 13 bases separated the two germline ends. This CDR3 is 15 amino acids long. Germline V gene sequence: CDR1 MNHEY, CDR2 SVGAGI. CDR3 region: CASTPTRNSNQPQHF. In DNA, the CDR3 is TGTGCCAGCACCCCGACTCGGAATAGCAATCAGCCCCAGCATTTT.

CDR3 amino acids: CASSLGGGSATNEKLFF. The CDR3 DNA follows: TGTGCCAGCAGCTTAGGCGGGGGGTCAGCAACTAATGAAAAACTGTTTTTT. The rearrangement joins TRBV7-9 to TRBJ1-4; weak D call: TRBD1 (5 bases). CDR1 and CDR2 (germline): SEHNR, FQNEAQ (reference sequence). V was trimmed by 1 base and J by 0 bases, leaving 12 bases between them. The CDR3 sequence is 17 residues long. The whole variable domain, filled in from reference TRBV7-9 and TRBJ1-4, reads DTGVSQNPRHKITKRGQNVTFRCDPISEHNRLYWYRQTLGQGPEFLTYFQNEAQLEKSRLLSDRFSAERPKGSFSTLEIQRTEQGDSAMYLCASSLGGGSATNEKLFFGSGTQLSVL.

The CDR3 bases are TGTGCCTGGAGGACAGATTTTAACTATGGCTACACCTTC. This sequence encodes CAWRTDFNYGYTF. This chain links TRBV30 with TRBJ1-2; perhaps TRBD1 as D (5 bases). This CDR3 comprises 13 residues. Trimming removed 3 bases at V and 1 base at J, with 9 bases between. Germline V gene sequence: CDR1 GTSNPN, CDR2 SVGIG (reference sequence).